The 27 T cell receptor beta chains given below trace back to one sample, sequenced in a study of beta chain features in type 1 diabetes. Every isolated RNA sample was fully reverse transcribed, so sequencing captured expressed TCRB transcripts. TCRdb's copy holds only in-frame clones and misses some; the assay was immunoSEQ multiplex PCR. The table records some 99,000 clones, roughly 43% of them present only once. The source material was stem cell memory CD4+ T cells from blood. The source of these receptors is a woman aged 18 to 35 in good health.

The sample holds a few counts of this clone. This chain links TRBV28 with TRBJ2-3; 9 nucleotides line up with TRBD2. Trimming at V came to 2 bases and at J to 5 bases, leaving 8 bases not matched to a gene. The CDR3 has 16 amino acids. Germline V CDR1 and CDR2: MDHEN, SYDVKM. As DNA, the CDR3 is TGTGCCAGCAGTTTACTTGCGGGAGGGGTAGGAGATACGCAGTATTTT. As protein: CASSLLAGGVGDTQYF.

V and J are TRBV7-9 and TRBJ1-2; perhaps TRBD1 as D (5 bases). Germline lookup yields CDR1 SEHNR and CDR2 FQNEAQ (reference sequence). V lost 1 base and J lost 6, with 9 bases in between. The CDR3 is 13 residues long. The CDR3 is CASSLGAGHGYTF. Written as DNA, the CDR3 is TGTGCCAGCAGCTTAGGGGCGGGACATGGCTACACCTTC.

The chain couples TRBV28 to TRBJ2-7, with 7 nucleotides matching TRBD1. Per the germline V gene, CDR1 is MDHEN and CDR2 is SYDVKM. Trimming took 10 bases from V and 3 from J; bases not matched to a gene: 6. The CDR3 has 12 amino acids. For the CDR3, the DNA is TGTGCCACCTCGGACAGGCGCTACGAGCAGTACTTC. It specifies CATSDRRYEQYF.

CDR3 sequence: CASSLAIWDRKNTEAFF. The CDR3, as DNA: TGTGCCAGCAGCTTGGCCATTTGGGACAGGAAGAACACTGAAGCTTTCTTT. V gene TRBV5-4 combines with J gene TRBJ1-1; TRBD1 matches at 8 bases. This CDR3 is built from 17 residues. Germline assignment: CDR1 SGHNT and CDR2 YYREEE (reference sequence). J gave up 1 base and V 0 bases, and 8 bases lay outside the gene matches.

The chain has TRBV14 and TRBJ2-3; possible D gene TRBD1, 5 bases. This CDR3 spans 13 amino acids. Trimming took off 0 bases at V and 6 bases at J, with 7 bases between the two ends. Germline V lookup: CDR1 SGHDN, CDR2 FVKESK. CDR3 sequence: CASSQDYRDTQYF. The CDR3 region has the DNA TGTGCCAGCAGCCAAGATTACAGGGATACGCAGTATTTT.

The chain links TRBV5-1 to TRBJ1-5; 8 bases line up with TRBD1. The germline V gene has CDR1 SGHRS and CDR2 YFSETQ. The length of the CDR3 is 14 residues. The V segment lost 4 bases and the J segment 4 bases; nucleotides outside the gene matches: 4. The CDR3 sequence: CASSTGQGNQPQHF. For the CDR3, the DNA is TGCGCCAGCAGCACCGGACAGGGAAATCAGCCCCAGCATTTT.

The chain is built from TRBV7-7 and TRBJ2-5, with D perhaps matching TRBD2 (6 bases). Per the germline V gene, CDR1 is SSHAT and CDR2 is FNYEAQ (reference sequence). The V gene lost 7 bases and the J gene lost 3 bases, with 18 bases spanning the gap. The length of the CDR3 is 15 residues. CDR3 sequence reads: CASIIEGRTEETQYF. The CDR3 DNA is TGTGCCAGCATAATTGAAGGGAGGACGGAAGAGACCCAGTACTTC.

The chain carries TRBV5-4 and TRBJ1-2, with D possibly being TRBD1 (6 bases). V lost 4 bases and J lost 3, with 13 bases in between. The CDR3 length is 14 residues. Germline-derived CDR1 and CDR2 are SGHNT and YYREEE (reference sequence). CDR3 sequence reads: CASSPGGGDYGYTF. CDR3 DNA: TGTGCCAGCAGCCCGGGCGGGGGCGACTATGGCTACACCTTC.

V usage is TRBV25-1 and J usage is TRBJ1-2, with a possible D match to TRBD1 (5 bases). Germline values: CDR1 MGHDK, CDR2 SYGVNS. The V gene lost 4 bases and the J gene lost 7 bases, with 13 bases spanning the gap. The CDR3 contains 13 residues. The CDR3 DNA sequence: TGTGCCAGCAGTGGGAGACCAAGGGGTGGCTACACCTTC. This sequence encodes CASSGRPRGGYTF.

The chain joins TRBV25-1 to TRBJ2-7; 9 bases align to TRBD1. Per the germline V gene, CDR1 is MGHDK and CDR2 is SYGVNS. The CDR3 sequence is 14 residues long. V lost 6 bases and J lost 6; bases outside the gene matches: 9. CDR3: CASRDSGTGREQYF. The CDR3 DNA reads as TGTGCCAGCAGAGACTCCGGGACAGGGCGCGAGCAGTACTTC.

J is TRBJ2-7 and V is TRBV7-6, with TRBD2 matching 13 bases. The germline V gene encodes CDR1 SGHVS and CDR2 FNYEAQ. Germline trimming cut 3 bases from V and 4 bases from J; bases unmatched to any gene: 3. The CDR3 sequence is 15 residues long. The CDR3: CASSLGTSGIYEQYF. In DNA form, the CDR3 reads TGTGCCAGCAGCTTGGGGACTAGCGGGATTTACGAGCAGTACTTC.

This clone has just a few counts. The chain recombines TRBV5-1 with TRBJ2-5; 7 nucleotides line up with TRBD2. Matching the DNA end better, TRBJ2-7 makes the J call doubtful. Germline V gene data show CDR1 as SGHRS and CDR2 as YFSETQ. There are 12 residues in the CDR3. The CDR3 region has the DNA TGCGCCAGCAGCTTGGGGGGGGGCGAGCAGTACTTC. This encodes CASSLGGGEQYF.

The table lists this clone with a few counts. The V gene is TRBV7-9, the J gene TRBJ1-5; D remains unclear. CDR3 size: 12 residues. Trimming shortened V by 4 bases and J by 5 bases, and 6 bases separated the two germline ends. In germline, CDR1 is SEHNR, CDR2 FQNEAQ (reference sequence). The CDR3: CASSSPYQPQHF. The CDR3 bases are TGTGCCAGCAGCTCCCCATATCAGCCCCAGCATTTT.

This clone was detected only a few times. The chain is built from TRBV15 and TRBJ2-5, with TRBD1 as a possible D gene (5 bases). The CDR3 is 16 amino acids. The germline V and J ends were trimmed by 4 bases and 2 bases, with 17 bases remaining between them. CDR1 and CDR2 from the germline V gene are LNHNV and YYDKDF (reference sequence). The CDR3 coding sequence is TGTGCCACCAGCATCGGACCTGGACATTCACAAGAGACCCAGTACTTC. Amino acid sequence: CATSIGPGHSQETQYF.

The gene calls are TRBV28 and TRBJ1-5; D unclear. This CDR3 contains 16 residues. CDR1 is MDHEN, CDR2 SYDVKM, per germline. V was pared by 6 bases and J by 1 base, with 16 bases between. The chain's CDR3 is CASRIGGVVSNQPQHF. CDR3 nucleotides: TGTGCCAGCAGAATAGGAGGAGTGGTAAGCAATCAGCCCCAGCATTTT.

The genes are TRBV7-2 and TRBJ2-7; 7 nucleotides agree with TRBD2. J was trimmed by 1 base and V by 6 bases; bases with no gene match: 6. The CDR3 loop spans 14 amino acids. The germline V gene has CDR1 SGHTA and CDR2 FQGNSA. The CDR3 sequence: CASRAAGVSYEQYF. CDR3 nucleotides: TGTGCCAGCAGAGCGGCGGGAGTATCCTACGAGCAGTACTTC.

This clone was seen a handful of times. The chain is built from TRBV5-1 and TRBJ2-5; D is perhaps TRBD1 (6 bases). Gene TRBJ2-7 matches the end of the DNA better, so the J call may be wrong. The CDR3 is 14 residues long. Germline CDR1 reads SGHRS; CDR2 reads YFSETQ. The CDR3 sequence: CASSLGVRGYEQYF. CDR3 bases: TGCGCCAGCAGCTTGGGTGTCAGGGGCTACGAGCAGTACTTC.

The J gene is TRBJ2-1, the V gene TRBV13; possible D gene TRBD2, 6 bases. Trimming took 5 bases from V and 7 from J, leaving 33 bases between them. Germline CDR1 reads PRHDT; CDR2 reads FYEKMQ (reference sequence). This CDR3 has 20 residues. Written as DNA, the CDR3 is TGTGCCAGCAGCCCTCTGATACATACCGGGGGTTCGGAGGGGAGGAATGAGCAGTTCTTC. It is translated as CASSPLIHTGGSEGRNEQFF.

This chain joins TRBV2 and TRBJ1-1; D is perhaps TRBD1 (5 bases). The CDR3 spans 11 residues. From germline, CDR1 is SNHLY and CDR2 FYNNEI. Trimming removed 6 bases at V and 8 bases at J, with 10 bases between. The CDR3 reads CASRRGPEAFF. The CDR3 DNA reads TGTGCCAGCAGAAGGGGTCCCGAAGCTTTCTTT.

The chain is built from TRBV11-1 and TRBJ2-3; 9 nucleotides line up with TRBD1. The ends lost 5 bases at V and 4 bases at J; junction bases unmatched: 4. Germline CDR1 is SGHAT and CDR2 is FQDESV (reference sequence). The CDR3 is 14 residues long. The CDR3 region is CASSPRTGADTQYF. CDR3 in DNA: TGTGCCAGCAGCCCGCGGACAGGGGCAGATACGCAGTATTTT.

V usage is TRBV30 and J usage is TRBJ1-2; D gene uncertain. V gave up 0 bases and J gave up 6 bases, with 11 bases separating them. The CDR3 is 13 amino acids. Per the germline V gene, CDR1 is GTSNPN and CDR2 is SVGIG (reference sequence). CDR3 bases: TGTGCCTGGAGTGTATTTGGGCTAAATGGCTACACCTTC. Its protein product is CAWSVFGLNGYTF.

The chain carries TRBV4-1 and TRBJ2-7; D may be TRBD1 (5 bases). The CDR3 has 15 residues. V was trimmed by 3 bases and J by 3 bases, leaving 15 bases between them. The germline V gene has CDR1 MGHRA and CDR2 YSYEKL. The CDR3 spells CASSHQGSSYYEQYF. In nucleotides, the CDR3 is TGCGCCAGCAGCCACCAGGGTTCTTCGTACTACGAGCAGTACTTC.

This clone was seen more than once but under ten times. The chain carries TRBV27 and TRBJ2-5, with 8 nucleotides matching TRBD1. The J segment lost 6 bases and the V segment lost 9 bases, leaving 6 bases of the junction unmatched. CDR1 and CDR2 (germline): MNHEY, SMNVEV (reference sequence). CDR3 length: 12 residues. The CDR3 here is CASAGGAQTQYF. CDR3 bases: TGTGCCAGTGCAGGGGGCGCCCAGACCCAGTACTTC.

This clone has a handful of counts. V gene TRBV5-1 combines with J gene TRBJ2-1; TRBD2 agrees at 8 bases. The CDR3 totals 16 residues. J gave up 0 bases and V 5 bases, and 7 bases lay outside the gene matches. Germline lookup yields CDR1 SGHRS and CDR2 YFSETQ. The CDR3 DNA sequence: TGCGCCAGCAGTTCCCGAGCGGGGGACTCCTACAATGAGCAGTTCTTC. Translating gives CASSSRAGDSYNEQFF.

In its sample, this clone was seen a few times. The rearrangement joins TRBV6-6 to TRBJ1-1, with no clear D. The CDR3 contains 14 residues. The germline V gene has CDR1 MNHNY and CDR2 SVGAGI (reference sequence). Between the trimmed V and J ends, which lost 2 bases and 5 bases, there was a span of 12 bases. The CDR3 reads CASSYGLEGTEAFF. CDR3 DNA: TGTGCCAGCAGTTACGGCCTAGAGGGAACTGAAGCTTTCTTT.

The chain employs TRBV7-9 and TRBJ1-2; tentative D call: TRBD1 (6 bases). The germline CDR1 and CDR2 sequences are SEHNR and FQNEAQ (reference sequence). The CDR3 is 13 residues long. The V gene lost 4 bases and the J gene lost 8 bases, with 14 bases spanning the gap. CDR3 residues: CASSYSYRAGYTF. The CDR3 nucleotides read TGTGCCAGCAGCTACTCATACAGGGCCGGCTACACCTTC.

The rearrangement uses TRBV7-2 and TRBJ1-4, with TRBD1 matching over 9 bases. The germline V gene has CDR1 SGHTA and CDR2 FQGNSA. After removal of 4 bases from V and 0 bases from J, the junction contained 6 bases not matched to a gene. The CDR3 covers 17 residues. The CDR3 nucleotides are TGTGCCAGCAGCTACGGACAGGGGTATCCAACTAATGAAAAACTGTTTTTT. It codes for CASSYGQGYPTNEKLFF.